This paragraph reports one T cell receptor (beta chain). TCRdb fed the RT-PCR reads into MiXCR, producing one record per CDR3 protein. The table has 900,000 to 1,000,000 distinct CDR3 sequences, over 15% seen once. The data are from a study of patients and donors after allogeneic stem cell transplantation. V lost 1 base and J 2 bases, leaving 13 bases between the germline ends. Germline CDR1 reads LGHDT; CDR2 reads YNNKEL (reference sequence). The CDR3 consists of 16 residues. The clonotype comes from a human donor who was either an allogeneic HSCT recipient or a stem cell or donor lymphocyte infusion donor (not recorded which). It is not recorded whose cells these are; they may come from a transplant donor. Sequencing was carried out using blood, either unsorted or a sorted T cell fraction (not recorded which). The chain carries TRBV3-1 and TRBJ2-3, with no clear D. CDR3 bases: TGTGCCAGCAGCCAAGCGGGCGGATCATACACAGATACGCAGTATTTT. Its protein product is CASSQAGGSYTDTQYF.